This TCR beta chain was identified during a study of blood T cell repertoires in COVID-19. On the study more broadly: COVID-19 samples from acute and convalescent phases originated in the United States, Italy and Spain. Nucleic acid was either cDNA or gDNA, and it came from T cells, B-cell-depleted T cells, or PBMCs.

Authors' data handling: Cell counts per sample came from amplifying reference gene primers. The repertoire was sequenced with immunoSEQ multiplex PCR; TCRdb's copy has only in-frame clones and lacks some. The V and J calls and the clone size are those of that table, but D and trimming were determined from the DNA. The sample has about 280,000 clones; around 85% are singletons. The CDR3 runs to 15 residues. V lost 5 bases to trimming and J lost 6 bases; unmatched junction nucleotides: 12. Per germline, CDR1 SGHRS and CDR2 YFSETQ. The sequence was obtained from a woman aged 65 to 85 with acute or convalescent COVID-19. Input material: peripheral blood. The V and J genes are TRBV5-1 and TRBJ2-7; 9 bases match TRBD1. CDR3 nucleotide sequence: TGCGCCAGCAGACAAGACCCGACAGGGGGGATCGAGCAGTACTTC. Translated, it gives CASRQDPTGGIEQYF.